This TCR beta chain was profiled in a study of T cells after yellow fever vaccination. Germline V CDR1 and CDR2: LGHNA, YNFKEQ. Unmatched junction bases numbered 4, after V lost 0 bases and J lost 5 bases. The CDR3 has 16 amino acids. Each CDR3 protein is one row after TCRdb ran MiXCR on the 5' RACE reads. The sample has some 500,000 distinct CDR3 sequences; approximately 13% are singletons. In this sample, this clonotype turned up a few times. This TCR came from a man aged 25 to 40 who received the YFV17D yellow fever vaccine. The V and J genes are TRBV4-2 and TRBJ2-3; 11 bases match TRBD2. The sample was PBMCs, taken on the day of the yellow fever booster vaccination. CDR3 loop: CASSQETSGMGDTQYF. The CDR3 nucleotides read TGTGCCAGCAGCCAAGAGACTAGCGGGATGGGAGATACGCAGTATTTT.